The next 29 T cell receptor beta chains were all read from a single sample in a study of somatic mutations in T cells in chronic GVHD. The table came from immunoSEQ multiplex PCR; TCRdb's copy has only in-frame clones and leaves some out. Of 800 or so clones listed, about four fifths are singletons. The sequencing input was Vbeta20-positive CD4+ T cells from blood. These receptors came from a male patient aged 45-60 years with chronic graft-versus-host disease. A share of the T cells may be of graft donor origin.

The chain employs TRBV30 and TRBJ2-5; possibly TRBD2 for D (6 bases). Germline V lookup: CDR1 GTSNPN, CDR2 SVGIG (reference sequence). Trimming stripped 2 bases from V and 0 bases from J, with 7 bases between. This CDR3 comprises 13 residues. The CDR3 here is CAWSRGNQETQYF. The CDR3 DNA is TGTGCCTGGAGTCGGGGGAACCAAGAGACCCAGTACTTC.

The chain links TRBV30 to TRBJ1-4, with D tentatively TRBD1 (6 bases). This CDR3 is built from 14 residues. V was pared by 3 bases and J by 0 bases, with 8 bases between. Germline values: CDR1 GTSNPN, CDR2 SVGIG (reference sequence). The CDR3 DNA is TGTGCCTGGAGGGACAGTGCAACTAATGAAAAACTGTTTTTT. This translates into CAWRDSATNEKLFF.

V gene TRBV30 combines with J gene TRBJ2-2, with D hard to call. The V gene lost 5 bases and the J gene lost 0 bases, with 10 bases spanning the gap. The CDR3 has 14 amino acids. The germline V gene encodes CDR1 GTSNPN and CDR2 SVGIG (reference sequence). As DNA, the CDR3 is TGTGCCTGGGGCGACATCCCGAACACCGGGGAGCTGTTTTTT. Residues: CAWGDIPNTGELFF.

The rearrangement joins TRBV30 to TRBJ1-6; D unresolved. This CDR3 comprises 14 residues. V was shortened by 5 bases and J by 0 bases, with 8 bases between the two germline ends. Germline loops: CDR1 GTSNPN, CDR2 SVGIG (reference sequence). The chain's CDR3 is CAWRVSSYNSPLHF. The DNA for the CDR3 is TGTGCCTGGCGGGTTAGCTCCTATAATTCACCCCTCCACTTT.

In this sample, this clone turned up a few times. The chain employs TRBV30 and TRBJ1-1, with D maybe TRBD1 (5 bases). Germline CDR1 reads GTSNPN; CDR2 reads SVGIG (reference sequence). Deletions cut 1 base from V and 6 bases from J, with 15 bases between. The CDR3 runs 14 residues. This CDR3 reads CAWSAVGGRAEAFF. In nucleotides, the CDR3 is TGTGCCTGGAGTGCAGTGGGAGGCAGGGCTGAAGCTTTCTTT.

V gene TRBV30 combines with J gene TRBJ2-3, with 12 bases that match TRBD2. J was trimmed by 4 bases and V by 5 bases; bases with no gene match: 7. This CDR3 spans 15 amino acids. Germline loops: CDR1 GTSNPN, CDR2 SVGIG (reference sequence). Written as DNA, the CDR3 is TGTGCCTGGCGAATTACTAGCGGGGGGTCAGATACGCAGTATTTT. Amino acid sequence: CAWRITSGGSDTQYF.

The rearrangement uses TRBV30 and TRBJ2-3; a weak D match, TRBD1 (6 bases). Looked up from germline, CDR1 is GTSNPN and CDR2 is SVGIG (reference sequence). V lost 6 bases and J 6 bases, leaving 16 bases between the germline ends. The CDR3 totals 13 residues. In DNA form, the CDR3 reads TGTGCCTGTCCCACTTTTACAGGGGATACGCAGTATTTT. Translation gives CACPTFTGDTQYF.

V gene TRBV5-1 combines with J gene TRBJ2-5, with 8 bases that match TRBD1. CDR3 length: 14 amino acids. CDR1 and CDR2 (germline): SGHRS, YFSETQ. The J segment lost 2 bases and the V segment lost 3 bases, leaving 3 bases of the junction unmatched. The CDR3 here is CASSYGTGQETQYF. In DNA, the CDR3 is TGCGCCAGCAGCTACGGGACAGGACAAGAGACCCAGTACTTC. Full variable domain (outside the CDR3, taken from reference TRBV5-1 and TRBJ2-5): KAGVTQTPRYLIKTRGQQVTLSCSPISGHRSVSWYQQTPGQGLQFLFEYFSETQRNKGNFPGRFSGRQFSNSRSEMNVSTLELGDSALYLCASSYGTGQETQYFGPGTRLLVL.

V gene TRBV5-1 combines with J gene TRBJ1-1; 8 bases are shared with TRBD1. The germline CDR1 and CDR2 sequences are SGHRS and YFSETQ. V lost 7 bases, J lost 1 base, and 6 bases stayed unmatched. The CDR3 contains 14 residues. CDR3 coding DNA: TGCGCCAGCGTCTCTGGGACAGGGAACACTGAAGCTTTCTTT. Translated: CASVSGTGNTEAFF.

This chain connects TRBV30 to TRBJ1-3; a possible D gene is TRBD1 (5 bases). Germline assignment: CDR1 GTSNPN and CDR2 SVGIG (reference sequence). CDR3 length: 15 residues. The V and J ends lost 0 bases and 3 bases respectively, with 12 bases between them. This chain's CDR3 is CAWSVGQGIGNTIYF. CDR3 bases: TGTGCCTGGAGTGTTGGGCAGGGAATTGGAAACACCATATATTTT.

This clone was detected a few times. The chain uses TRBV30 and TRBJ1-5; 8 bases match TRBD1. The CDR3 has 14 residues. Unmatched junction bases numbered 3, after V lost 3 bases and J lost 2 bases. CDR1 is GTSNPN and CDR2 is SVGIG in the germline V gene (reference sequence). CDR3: CAWRQQGGNQPQHF. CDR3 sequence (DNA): TGTGCCTGGAGGCAACAGGGGGGCAATCAGCCCCAGCATTTT. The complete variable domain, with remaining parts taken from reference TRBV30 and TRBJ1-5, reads SQTIHQWPATLVQPVGSPLSLECTVEGTSNPNLYWYRQAAGRGLQLLFYSVGIGQISSEVPQNLSASRPQDRQFILSSKKLLLSDSGFYLCAWRQQGGNQPQHFGDGTRLSIL.

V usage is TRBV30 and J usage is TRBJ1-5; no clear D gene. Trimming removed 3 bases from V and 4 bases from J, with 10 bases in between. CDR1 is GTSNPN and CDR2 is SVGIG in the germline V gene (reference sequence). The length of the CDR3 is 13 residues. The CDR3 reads CAWSTQENQPQHF. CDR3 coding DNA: TGTGCCTGGAGCACTCAGGAAAATCAGCCCCAGCATTTT.

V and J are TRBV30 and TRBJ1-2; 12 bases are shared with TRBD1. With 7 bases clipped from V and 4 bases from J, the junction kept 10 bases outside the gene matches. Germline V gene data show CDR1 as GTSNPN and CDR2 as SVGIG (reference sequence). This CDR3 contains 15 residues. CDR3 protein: CASTRGTGGLYGYTF. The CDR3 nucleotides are TGTGCCTCCACAAGGGGGACAGGGGGCCTCTATGGCTACACCTTC.

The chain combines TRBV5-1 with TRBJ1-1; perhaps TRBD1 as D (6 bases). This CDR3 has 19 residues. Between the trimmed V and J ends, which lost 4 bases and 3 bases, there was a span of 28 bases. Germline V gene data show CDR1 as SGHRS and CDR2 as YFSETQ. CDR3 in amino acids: CASSPSTPGAGVGDTEAFF. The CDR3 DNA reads TGCGCCAGCAGCCCCTCAACCCCAGGGGCCGGGGTTGGCGACACTGAAGCTTTCTTT.

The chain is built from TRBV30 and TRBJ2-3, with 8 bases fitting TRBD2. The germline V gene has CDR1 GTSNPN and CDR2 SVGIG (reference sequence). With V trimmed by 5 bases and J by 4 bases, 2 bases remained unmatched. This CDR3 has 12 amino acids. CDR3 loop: CAWGTRADTQYF. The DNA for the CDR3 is TGTGCCTGGGGGACTAGGGCAGATACGCAGTATTTT. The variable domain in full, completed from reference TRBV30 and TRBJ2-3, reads SQTIHQWPATLVQPVGSPLSLECTVEGTSNPNLYWYRQAAGRGLQLLFYSVGIGQISSEVPQNLSASRPQDRQFILSSKKLLLSDSGFYLCAWGTRADTQYFGPGTRLTVL.

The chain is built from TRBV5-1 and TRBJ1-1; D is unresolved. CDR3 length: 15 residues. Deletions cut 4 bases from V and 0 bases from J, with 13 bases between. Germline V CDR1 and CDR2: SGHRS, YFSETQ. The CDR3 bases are TGCGCCAGCAGCCCCCGGGCGGGTTTGAACACTGAAGCTTTCTTT. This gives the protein CASSPRAGLNTEAFF.

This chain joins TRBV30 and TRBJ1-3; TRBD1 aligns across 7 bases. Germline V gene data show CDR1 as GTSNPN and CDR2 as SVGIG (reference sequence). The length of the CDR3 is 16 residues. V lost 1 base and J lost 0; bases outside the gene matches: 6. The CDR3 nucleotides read TGTGCCTGGAGTGAGGGACAGTCGTTCTCTGGAAACACCATATATTTT. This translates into CAWSEGQSFSGNTIYF.

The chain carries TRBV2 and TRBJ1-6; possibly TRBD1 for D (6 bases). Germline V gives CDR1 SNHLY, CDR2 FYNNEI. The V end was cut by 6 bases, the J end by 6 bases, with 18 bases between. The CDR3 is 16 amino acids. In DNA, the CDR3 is TGTGCCAGCAGCCTCATTGGGTGGGGGCCTAATTCACCCCTCCACTTT. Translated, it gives CASSLIGWGPNSPLHF.

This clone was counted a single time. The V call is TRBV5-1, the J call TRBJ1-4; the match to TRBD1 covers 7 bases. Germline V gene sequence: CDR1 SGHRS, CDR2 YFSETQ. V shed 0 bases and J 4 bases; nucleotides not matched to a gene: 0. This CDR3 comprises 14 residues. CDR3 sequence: CASSLGQGNEKLFF. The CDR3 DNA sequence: TGCGCCAGCAGCTTGGGACAGGGTAATGAAAAACTGTTTTTT.

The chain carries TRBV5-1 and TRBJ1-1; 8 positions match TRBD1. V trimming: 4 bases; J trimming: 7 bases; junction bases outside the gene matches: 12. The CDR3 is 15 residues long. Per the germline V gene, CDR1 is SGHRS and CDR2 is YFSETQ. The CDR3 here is CASSPTGQGPNEAFF. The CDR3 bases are TGCGCCAGCAGCCCTACCGGACAGGGCCCCAATGAAGCTTTCTTT.

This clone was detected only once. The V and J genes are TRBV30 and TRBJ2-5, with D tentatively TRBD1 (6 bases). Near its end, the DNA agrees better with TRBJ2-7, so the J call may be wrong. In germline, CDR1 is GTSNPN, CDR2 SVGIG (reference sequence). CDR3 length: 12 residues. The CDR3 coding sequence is TGTGCCTGGAGCCCCCACAGGGACGAGCAGTACTTC. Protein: CAWSPHRDEQYF.

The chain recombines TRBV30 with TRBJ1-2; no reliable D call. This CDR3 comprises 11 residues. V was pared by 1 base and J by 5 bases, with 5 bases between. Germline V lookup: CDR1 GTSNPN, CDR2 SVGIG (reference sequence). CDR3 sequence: CAWSGTYGYTF. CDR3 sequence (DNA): TGTGCCTGGAGTGGCACTTATGGCTACACCTTC.

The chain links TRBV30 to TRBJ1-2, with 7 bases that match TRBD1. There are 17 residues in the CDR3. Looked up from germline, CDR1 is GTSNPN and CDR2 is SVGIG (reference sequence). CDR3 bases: TGTGCTCTGGTACCGCCGGGGACAGCGAGGATGGTGAATGGCTACACCTTC. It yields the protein CALVPPGTARMVNGYTF.

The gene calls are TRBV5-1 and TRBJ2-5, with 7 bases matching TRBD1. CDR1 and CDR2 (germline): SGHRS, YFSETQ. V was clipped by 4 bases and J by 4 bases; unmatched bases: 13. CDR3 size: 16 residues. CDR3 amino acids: CASSRRIQGSGETQYF. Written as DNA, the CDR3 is TGCGCCAGCAGCCGAAGGATACAGGGGTCGGGAGAGACCCAGTACTTC.

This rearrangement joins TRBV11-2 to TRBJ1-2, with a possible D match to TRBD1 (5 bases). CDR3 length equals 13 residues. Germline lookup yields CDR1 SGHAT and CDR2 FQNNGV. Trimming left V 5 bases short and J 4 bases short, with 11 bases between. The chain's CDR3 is CASSPRQGYGYTF. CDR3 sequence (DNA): TGTGCCAGCAGCCCCCGGCAGGGCTATGGCTACACCTTC.

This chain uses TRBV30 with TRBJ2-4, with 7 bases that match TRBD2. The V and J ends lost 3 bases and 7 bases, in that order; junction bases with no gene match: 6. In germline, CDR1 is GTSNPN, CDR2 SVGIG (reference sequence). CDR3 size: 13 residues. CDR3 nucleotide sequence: TGTGCCTGGAGGGGGGGGTCGCGGAACATTCAGTACTTC. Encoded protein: CAWRGGSRNIQYF.

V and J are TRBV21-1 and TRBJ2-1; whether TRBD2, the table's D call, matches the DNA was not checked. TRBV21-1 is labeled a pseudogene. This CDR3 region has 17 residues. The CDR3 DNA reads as TGTGCCAGCAGGACTCGGGTAGCTACACCATCCGACAATGAGCAGTTCTTC. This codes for CASRTRVATPSDNEQFF.

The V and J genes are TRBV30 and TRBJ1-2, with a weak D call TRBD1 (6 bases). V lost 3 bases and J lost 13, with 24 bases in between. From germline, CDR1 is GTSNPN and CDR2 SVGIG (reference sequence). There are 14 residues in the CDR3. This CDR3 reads CAWRPAGTLVLCTF. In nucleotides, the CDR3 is TGTGCCTGGAGGCCCGCCGGGACACTCGTACTTTGCACCTTC. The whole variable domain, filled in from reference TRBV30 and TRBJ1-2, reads SQTIHQWPATLVQPVGSPLSLECTVEGTSNPNLYWYRQAAGRGLQLLFYSVGIGQISSEVPQNLSASRPQDRQFILSSKKLLLSDSGFYLCAWRPAGTLVLCTFGSGTRLTVV.

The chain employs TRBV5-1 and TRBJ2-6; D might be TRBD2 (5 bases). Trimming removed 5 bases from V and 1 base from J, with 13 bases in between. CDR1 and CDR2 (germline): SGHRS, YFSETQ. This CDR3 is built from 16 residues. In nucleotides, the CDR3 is TGCGCCAGCAGAATGGCAGGCGGGTCTGGGGCCAACGTCCTGACTTTC. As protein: CASRMAGGSGANVLTF.